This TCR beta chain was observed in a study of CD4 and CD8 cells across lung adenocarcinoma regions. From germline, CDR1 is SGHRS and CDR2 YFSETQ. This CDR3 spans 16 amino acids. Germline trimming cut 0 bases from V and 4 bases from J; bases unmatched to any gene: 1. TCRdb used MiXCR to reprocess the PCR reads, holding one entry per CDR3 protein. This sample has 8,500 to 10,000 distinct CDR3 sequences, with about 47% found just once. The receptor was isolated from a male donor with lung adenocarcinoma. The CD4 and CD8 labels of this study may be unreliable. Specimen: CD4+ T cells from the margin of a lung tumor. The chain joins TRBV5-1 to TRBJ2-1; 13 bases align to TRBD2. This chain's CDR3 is CASSLGLAGGYNEQFF. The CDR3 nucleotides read TGCGCCAGCAGCTTGGGACTAGCGGGGGGATACAATGAGCAGTTCTTC.